These 27 T cell receptor beta chains were all obtained from the same sample, sequenced in a study of long-term antiretroviral therapy in people with HIV. Version v3.0 of the immunoSEQ assay was performed at survey level. Libraries were prepared by immunoSEQ multiplex PCR; TCRdb keeps only in-frame clonotypes and omits some of them. In the table there are roughly 25,000 clones, roughly 88% of which are singletons. The specimen was unsorted PBMCs, collected 3 years after starting antiretroviral therapy. All receptors come from a man aged 45-65 years with HIV.

V gene TRBV7-9 combines with J gene TRBJ1-3, with D maybe TRBD1 (6 bases). Trimming pared 7 bases from V and 4 bases from J, leaving 23 bases between. CDR1 SEHNR and CDR2 FQNEAQ come from the germline V gene (reference sequence). The CDR3 contains 17 residues. The CDR3 DNA reads TGTGCCAGCACCACGTGGTTGGGGGGCGAAAACGGAAACACCATATATTTT. Residues: CASTTWLGGENGNTIYF.

The chain recombines TRBV9 with TRBJ2-1; D is uncertain. CDR1 SGDLS and CDR2 YYNGEE come from the germline V gene. Between the trimmed V and J ends, which lost 4 bases and 6 bases, there was a span of 14 bases. The CDR3 sequence is 14 residues long. CDR3 sequence reads: CASSPKYFGNEQFF. DNA for the CDR3: TGTGCCAGCAGCCCCAAGTATTTTGGCAATGAGCAGTTCTTC.

The rearrangement joins TRBV5-8 to TRBJ2-7; possibly TRBD2 for D (6 bases). CDR3 length: 14 residues. The germline V and J ends were trimmed by 4 bases and 7 bases, with 18 bases remaining between them. Germline CDR1 SGHTS, CDR2 YDEGEE. The CDR3 is CASSPPLVAGEQYF. The CDR3 DNA reads TGTGCCAGCAGCCCCCCCTTGGTGGCGGGGGAGCAGTACTTC.

The rearrangement joins TRBV29-1 to TRBJ1-4; 10 bases agree with TRBD1. The V gene end was trimmed by 6 bases and the J gene end by 7 bases; junction bases not matched to a gene: 5. Germline loops: CDR1 SQVTM, CDR2 ANQGSEA. The CDR3 is 13 residues long. Written as DNA, the CDR3 is TGCAGCGTGAAGGGACAGGGGAGTGAAAAACTGTTTTTT. Translating it yields CSVKGQGSEKLFF.

The rearrangement uses TRBV11-3 and TRBJ2-3; 7 nucleotides align to TRBD2. Germline CDR1 reads SGHNT; CDR2 reads YENEEA. The trim removed 5 bases at V and 2 bases at J, leaving 7 bases unmatched. This CDR3 has 15 amino acids. CDR3 amino acids: CASSPRSGFTDTQYF. The CDR3 DNA reads as TGTGCCAGCAGCCCACGTAGCGGGTTCACAGATACGCAGTATTTT.

J is TRBJ1-5 and V is TRBV10-3; tentatively, D is TRBD1 (6 bases). V lost 4 bases and J 6 bases, leaving 13 bases between the germline ends. The germline V gene encodes CDR1 ENHRY and CDR2 SYGVKD. This CDR3 region has 14 residues. DNA of the CDR3: TGTGCCATCAGTGCCGGGGGCTTCAGTCAGCCCCAGCATTTT. This gives the protein CAISAGGFSQPQHF.

The chain recombines TRBV10-2 with TRBJ1-5; 9 bases are a match to TRBD1. V shed 6 bases and J 1 base; nucleotides not matched to a gene: 4. The CDR3 spans 15 residues. Germline CDR1 is WSHSY and CDR2 is SAAADI. The chain's CDR3 is CASREGTGSNQPQHF. In DNA form, the CDR3 reads TGCGCCAGCAGGGAGGGGACAGGGAGCAATCAGCCCCAGCATTTT.

This chain joins TRBV6-5 and TRBJ1-2; 10 bases are shared with TRBD1. CDR1 and CDR2 (germline): MNHEY, SVGAGI. V shed 1 base, J shed 5 bases, and the junction held 7 bases outside the gene matches. The CDR3 loop spans 16 amino acids. The CDR3, as DNA: TGTGCCAGCAGTTACTTGAGGACAGGGGGGCCATATGGCTACACCTTC. Translated: CASSYLRTGGPYGYTF.

The chain uses TRBV4-3 and TRBJ2-1, with 7 bases lining up with TRBD2. Germline CDR1 LGHNA, CDR2 YSLEER. Losses at the gene ends were 3 bases for V and 5 bases for J; bases not matched to a gene: 13. The CDR3 is made up of 17 amino acids. DNA for the CDR3: TGCGCCAGCAGCCAGGACTTACTAGCGTATGGGAACAATGAGCAGTTCTTC. The encoded protein is CASSQDLLAYGNNEQFF.

The chain links TRBV5-1 to TRBJ2-7; a possible D gene is TRBD1 (6 bases). Deletions cut 4 bases from V and 1 base from J, with 15 bases between. The V gene's germline CDR1 is SGHRS and CDR2 YFSETQ. The CDR3 loop spans 15 amino acids. In nucleotides, the CDR3 is TGCGCCAGCAGCGCCTCCCCAGGGACATCCTACGAGCAGTACTTC. It specifies CASSASPGTSYEQYF.

The genes are TRBV5-1 and TRBJ2-1, with TRBD2 matching over 9 bases. V lost 2 bases, J lost 7 bases, and 7 bases stayed unmatched. Germline V lookup: CDR1 SGHRS, CDR2 YFSETQ. The CDR3 covers 15 residues. CDR3 DNA sequence: TGCGCCAGCAGCTTCCGGTCTAGCGGGGTTAATGAGCAGTTCTTC. This translates into CASSFRSSGVNEQFF.

V and J are TRBV7-2 and TRBJ2-7, with D uncertain. Germline V lookup: CDR1 SGHTA, CDR2 FQGNSA. The V gene lost 3 bases and the J gene lost 0 bases, with 9 bases spanning the gap. The CDR3 runs to 14 residues. Here the CDR3 DNA reads TGTGCCAGCAGCTTCGGACGGTCCTCCTACGAGCAGTACTTC. It translates to CASSFGRSSYEQYF.

V and J are TRBV7-9 and TRBJ1-6, with TRBD1 matching over 7 bases. The germline V gene has CDR1 SEHNR and CDR2 FQNEAQ (reference sequence). CDR3 length: 18 residues. V gave up 4 bases and J gave up 2 bases; unmatched junction bases: 11. Here the CDR3 DNA reads TGTGCCAGCAGCTACAGAAAATACGACAGGGCCTATAATTCACCCCTCCACTTT. Protein product: CASSYRKYDRAYNSPLHF.

J is TRBJ2-7 and V is TRBV13, with D possibly being TRBD1 (5 bases). Germline CDR1 PRHDT, CDR2 FYEKMQ (reference sequence). The V and J ends lost 4 bases and 1 base respectively, with 14 bases between them. The CDR3 extends over 15 amino acids. CDR3 bases: TGTGCCAGCAGCTACGCAGGGATTAGATCCTACGAGCAGTACTTC. Amino acid sequence: CASSYAGIRSYEQYF.

CDR3 DNA sequence: TGTGCCAGCAGCACCCGGGACAGGGGGATGGCTAATGAAAAACTGTTTTTT. As protein: CASSTRDRGMANEKLFF. The chain couples TRBV7-9 to TRBJ1-4; 11 positions match TRBD1. V shed 5 bases, J shed 3 bases, and the junction held 8 bases outside the gene matches. Germline V lookup: CDR1 SEHNR, CDR2 FQNEAQ (reference sequence). This CDR3 is 17 amino acids long.

The rearrangement uses TRBV7-9 and TRBJ2-1; TRBD2 agrees at 10 bases. The trim removed 2 bases at V and 9 bases at J, leaving 4 bases unmatched. Germline-derived CDR1 and CDR2 are SEHNR and FQNEAQ (reference sequence). The CDR3 is made up of 14 amino acids. CDR3 sequence reads: CASSLQREGGEQFF. The CDR3 nucleotides are TGTGCCAGCAGCTTACAGCGGGAGGGAGGTGAGCAGTTCTTC. The variable domain in full, completed from reference TRBV7-9 and TRBJ2-1, reads DTGVSQNPRHKITKRGQNVTFRCDPISEHNRLYWYRQTLGQGPEFLTYFQNEAQLEKSRLLSDRFSAERPKGSFSTLEIQRTEQGDSAMYLCASSLQREGGEQFFGPGTRLTVL.

This chain connects TRBV28 to TRBJ1-4, with no clear D. This CDR3 region has 14 residues. V lost 6 bases and J lost 5, with 13 bases in between. CDR1 is MDHEN, CDR2 SYDVKM, per germline. As DNA, the CDR3 is TGTGCCAGCAGCTTAGGAGGGCGGAATGAAAAACTGTTTTTT. Translated, it gives CASSLGGRNEKLFF.

This CDR3 is CASSQDTRTRHYGYTF. The CDR3 region has the DNA TGCGCCAGCAGCCAAGATACGAGAACGAGACACTATGGCTACACCTTC. The rearrangement links TRBV4-3 to TRBJ1-2; D is undetermined. The CDR3 totals 16 residues. Germline loops: CDR1 LGHNA, CDR2 YSLEER. Trimming cost V 0 bases and J 3 bases, with 14 bases left between them.

This chain uses TRBV7-6 with TRBJ2-7; D perhaps matches TRBD1 (6 bases). The V gene lost 5 bases and the J gene lost 5 bases, with 19 bases spanning the gap. This CDR3 has 15 amino acids. From germline, CDR1 is SGHVS and CDR2 FNYEAQ. The CDR3 reads CASSPRASGADEQYF. The CDR3 nucleotides read TGTGCCAGCAGCCCCCGGGCCTCAGGGGCGGACGAGCAGTACTTC.

This clone was counted only a few times. This chain uses TRBV9 with TRBJ1-1; possibly TRBD1 for D (5 bases). Germline V lookup: CDR1 SGDLS, CDR2 YYNGEE. The CDR3 consists of 12 residues. Trimming left V 2 bases short and J 3 bases short, with 5 bases between. The CDR3: CASSVGDTEAFF. DNA for the CDR3: TGTGCCAGCAGCGTGGGGGACACTGAAGCTTTCTTT.

This sequence joins TRBV4-3 and TRBJ1-4; TRBD1 matches at 9 bases. With 2 bases clipped from V and 5 bases from J, the junction kept 3 bases outside the gene matches. The germline V gene has CDR1 LGHNA and CDR2 YSLEER. CDR3 length equals 15 residues. CDR3 protein: CASSQPGQGNEKLFF. The CDR3 DNA is TGCGCCAGCAGCCAACCGGGACAGGGAAATGAAAAACTGTTTTTT.

The chain combines TRBV19 with TRBJ2-2, with TRBD2 matching 9 bases. The CDR3 spans 19 residues. With 5 bases clipped from V and 7 bases from J, the junction kept 20 bases outside the gene matches. The germline V gene has CDR1 LNHDA and CDR2 SQIVND (reference sequence). CDR3 sequence (DNA): TGTGCCAGTAGTGATCGGCGGGGGGGCCTCGCAACACCTCTCGGGGAGCTGTTTTTT. Its translation is CASSDRRGGLATPLGELFF.

The V call is TRBV14, the J call TRBJ2-1; tentative D call: TRBD2 (6 bases). V lost 1 base and J lost 12, with 19 bases in between. This CDR3 is 15 amino acids long. CDR1 SGHDN and CDR2 FVKESK come from the germline V gene. CDR3 sequence (DNA): TGTGCCAGCAGCCAAGTGGGACTGTATCCAACAGGGCAGTTCTTC. Translated, it gives CASSQVGLYPTGQFF.

The chain combines TRBV4-3 with TRBJ2-7; 8 positions match TRBD2. The CDR3 spans 15 residues. Germline CDR1 is LGHNA and CDR2 is YSLEER. V dropped 6 bases and J dropped 3; count of bases not matched to a gene: 10. The CDR3 DNA reads as TGCGCCAGCAGTGACGGACTAGCCTCTTACTACGAGCAGTACTTC. Residues: CASSDGLASYYEQYF.

The chain employs TRBV27 and TRBJ1-1; TRBD1 aligns across 9 bases. Trimming cost V 2 bases and J 5 bases; bases outside gene matches: 3. The germline gives CDR1 MNHEY, CDR2 SMNVEV (reference sequence). This CDR3 has 14 residues. This chain's CDR3 is CASSLRTGVTEAFF. DNA of the CDR3: TGTGCCAGCAGTTTAAGGACAGGGGTGACTGAAGCTTTCTTT.

The chain employs TRBV29-1 and TRBJ2-7, with D unresolved. The CDR3 is 10 residues long. Germline values: CDR1 SQVTM, CDR2 ANQGSEA. V was pared by 4 bases and J by 5 bases, with 6 bases between. CDR3 sequence reads: CSVGADEQYF. Written as DNA, the CDR3 is TGCAGCGTTGGAGCCGACGAGCAGTACTTC.

The chain links TRBV7-2 to TRBJ2-1; TRBD2 agrees at 9 bases. Unmatched junction bases numbered 10, after V lost 5 bases and J lost 8 bases. Germline V gives CDR1 SGHTA, CDR2 FQGNSA. The CDR3 consists of 15 residues. In DNA, the CDR3 is TGTGCCAGCAGCGAGGGGGTAGCGGGGGTGTATGAGCAGTTCTTC. Amino acid sequence: CASSEGVAGVYEQFF.